The 25 T cell receptor beta chains below come from one sample, sequenced in a study of T cell changes during pregnancy in multiple sclerosis. Profiled with immunoSEQ multiplex PCR; TCRdb holds only in-frame clones, not every one. The sample consists of tens of thousands of clones, about 90% of them appearing once. The material was peripheral blood, obtained in the second trimester of pregnancy. These receptors were taken from a female donor in good health, enrolled as a control in a pregnancy study.

On this clone itself: Other DNA sequences in this sample translate to the same CDR3. The chain joins TRBV5-1 to TRBJ2-1, with 8 bases lining up with TRBD2. Germline V gene lookup returns CDR1 SGHRS and CDR2 YFSETQ. This CDR3 region has 15 residues. Unmatched junction bases numbered 0, after V lost 0 bases and J lost 1 base. CDR3 sequence reads: CASSLVAGSYNEQFF. The DNA of the CDR3 is TGCGCCAGCAGCTTGGTAGCGGGATCCTACAATGAGCAGTTCTTC.

This clone was recorded only once. This chain uses TRBV7-9 with TRBJ2-1; 15 bases align to TRBD2. CDR1 is SEHNR and CDR2 is FQNEAQ in the germline V gene (reference sequence). The junction had 7 bases not matched to a gene; V was cut back by 6 bases and J by 1 base. CDR3 length equals 18 residues. CDR3 nucleotide sequence: TGTGCCAGCAGTCCTGGAGGACTAGCGGGAGGGTCCTACAATGAGCAGTTCTTC. Protein: CASSPGGLAGGSYNEQFF.

V and J are TRBV28 and TRBJ1-2, with 7 bases identical to TRBD1. J was trimmed by 8 bases and V by 3 bases; bases with no gene match: 12. The CDR3 is 15 amino acids. Germline CDR1 and CDR2: MDHEN and SYDVKM. The CDR3 DNA is TGTGCCAGCAGTTTGTCAGACAGGGCCGGGGTAGGCTACACCTTC. It translates to CASSLSDRAGVGYTF.

The V call is TRBV7-9, the J call TRBJ1-2, with D perhaps matching TRBD1 (5 bases). The CDR3 extends over 13 amino acids. V was shortened by 3 bases and J by 6 bases, with 11 bases between the two germline ends. Germline-derived CDR1 and CDR2 are SEHNR and FQNEAQ (reference sequence). The CDR3 loop is CASSFGAGDGYTF. The CDR3 DNA sequence: TGTGCCAGCAGCTTTGGGGCAGGAGATGGCTACACCTTC.

The chain employs TRBV5-6 and TRBJ2-5; 9 bases match TRBD1. The trim removed 3 bases at V and 5 bases at J, leaving 2 bases unmatched. The CDR3 loop spans 13 amino acids. Germline loops: CDR1 SGHDT, CDR2 YYEEEE. The CDR3 DNA is TGTGCCAGCAGCTGGGGACAGGGTGAGACCCAGTACTTC. This codes for CASSWGQGETQYF.

CDR3: CASSVGGRGSYEQYF. The CDR3 DNA reads TGTGCCAGCAGCGTAGGCGGGAGAGGCTCCTACGAGCAGTACTTC. V gene TRBV9 combines with J gene TRBJ2-7, with TRBD2 matching over 7 bases. This CDR3 is 15 amino acids long. CDR1 and CDR2 from the germline V gene are SGDLS and YYNGEE. V lost 0 bases and J lost 0; bases outside the gene matches: 3.

In DNA, the CDR3 is TGTGCCAGCAGTGTATTGGACAACTACGAGCAGTACTTC. Translation: CASSVLDNYEQYF. The J gene is TRBJ2-7, the V gene TRBV6-1, with D perhaps matching TRBD1 (5 bases). The CDR3 runs 13 residues. V lost 4 bases and J lost 3, with 10 bases in between. Germline values: CDR1 MNHNS, CDR2 SASEGT.

The gene calls are TRBV28 and TRBJ1-4; unclear D gene. CDR1 is MDHEN and CDR2 is SYDVKM in the germline V gene. The CDR3 is 15 residues long. The V gene lost 6 bases and the J gene lost 0 bases, with 11 bases spanning the gap. CDR3 sequence: CASRPRRTTNEKLFF. Written as DNA, the CDR3 is TGTGCCAGCAGACCCCGGAGAACAACTAATGAAAAACTGTTTTTT.

V gene TRBV11-1 combines with J gene TRBJ1-1; TRBD1 agrees at 8 bases. CDR3 length equals 13 residues. In germline, CDR1 is SGHAT, CDR2 FQDESV (reference sequence). The V gene end was trimmed by 2 bases and the J gene end by 9 bases; junction bases not matched to a gene: 5. CDR3 DNA: TGTGCCAGCAGCTTAAATGGACAGGGTAAAGCTTTCTTT. This gives the protein CASSLNGQGKAFF.

The chain is built from TRBV28 and TRBJ1-2, with 9 positions matching TRBD1. The CDR3 totals 13 residues. Unmatched junction bases numbered 6, after V lost 6 bases and J lost 7 bases. The V gene's germline CDR1 is MDHEN and CDR2 SYDVKM. CDR3 nucleotide sequence: TGTGCCAGCAGCGGACAGGGGTCGGCTGGCTACACCTTC. Protein sequence: CASSGQGSAGYTF.

The V call is TRBV2, the J call TRBJ2-7; TRBD2 matches 7 bases. Germline CDR1 reads SNHLY; CDR2 reads FYNNEI. After removal of 5 bases from V and 2 bases from J, the junction contained 6 bases not matched to a gene. The CDR3 sequence is 14 residues long. The CDR3 protein is CASSREAVTYEQYF. CDR3 nucleotides: TGTGCCAGCAGTCGGGAGGCAGTAACCTACGAGCAGTACTTC.

This clone appeared a single time. This chain links TRBV9 with TRBJ1-5, with D unclear. The CDR3 runs to 15 residues. V dropped 3 bases and J dropped 6 bases, with 16 bases sitting between them. The V gene's germline CDR1 is SGDLS and CDR2 YYNGEE. CDR3 sequence: CASSETLSRGQPQHF. CDR3 sequence (DNA): TGTGCCAGCAGCGAGACATTATCCCGGGGTCAGCCCCAGCATTTT.

The chain employs TRBV18 and TRBJ1-5, with D maybe TRBD1 (6 bases). This CDR3 spans 16 amino acids. From germline, CDR1 is KGHSH and CDR2 LQKENI. The V gene lost 3 bases and the J gene lost 0 bases, with 12 bases spanning the gap. The CDR3 spells CASSPGRGDSNQPQHF. In DNA, the CDR3 is TGTGCCAGCTCACCGGGCAGGGGTGATAGCAATCAGCCCCAGCATTTT. The complete variable domain, with remaining parts taken from reference TRBV18 and TRBJ1-5, reads NAGVMQNPRHLVRRRGQEARLRCSPMKGHSHVYWYRQLPEEGLKFMVYLQKENIIDESGMPKERFSAEFPKEGPSILRIQQVVRGDSAAYFCASSPGRGDSNQPQHFGDGTRLSIL.

The rearrangement links TRBV5-4 to TRBJ1-4; TRBD1 matches 10 bases. Germline V gives CDR1 SGHNT, CDR2 YYREEE (reference sequence). There are 16 residues in the CDR3. Losses at the gene ends were 4 bases for V and 0 bases for J; bases not matched to a gene: 3. CDR3 bases: TGTGCCAGCAGCGTGGACAGGGGGGCAACTAATGAAAAACTGTTTTTT. As protein: CASSVDRGATNEKLFF.

V and J are TRBV7-9 and TRBJ1-6; 9 bases align to TRBD1. The CDR3 sequence is 15 residues long. J was trimmed by 8 bases and V by 5 bases; bases with no gene match: 7. CDR1 SEHNR and CDR2 FQNEAQ come from the germline V gene (reference sequence). CDR3 amino acids: CASSVGQGYDSPLHF. In nucleotides, the CDR3 is TGTGCCAGCAGCGTTGGACAGGGGTATGATTCACCCCTCCACTTT. The whole variable domain, remainder taken from reference TRBV7-9 and TRBJ1-6, is DTGVSQNPRHKITKRGQNVTFRCDPISEHNRLYWYRQTLGQGPEFLTYFQNEAQLEKSRLLSDRFSAERPKGSFSTLEIQRTEQGDSAMYLCASSVGQGYDSPLHFGNGTRLTVT.

V usage is TRBV15 and J usage is TRBJ1-6; TRBD1 is a possible D gene (5 bases). This CDR3 has 13 residues. Trimming removed 4 bases from V and 7 bases from J, with 8 bases in between. From germline, CDR1 is LNHNV and CDR2 YYDKDF (reference sequence). CDR3 protein: CATSIRQNSPLHF. The CDR3 DNA reads TGTGCCACCAGCATTCGACAGAATTCACCCCTCCACTTT.

This clone occurred once. The chain combines TRBV28 with TRBJ2-1, with TRBD1 matching over 7 bases. This CDR3 region has 14 residues. J lost 4 bases, V lost 8 bases, and 8 bases had no gene match. Germline V lookup: CDR1 MDHEN, CDR2 SYDVKM. CDR3 protein: CASLKGQLYNEQFF. The CDR3 DNA follows: TGTGCCAGCCTGAAGGGACAGTTATACAATGAGCAGTTCTTC.

The chain is built from TRBV5-1 and TRBJ2-3; D call uncertain. The CDR3 has 14 residues. V dropped 4 bases and J dropped 1 base, with 10 bases sitting between them. Germline V gives CDR1 SGHRS, CDR2 YFSETQ. The CDR3 nucleotides read TGCGCCAGCAGCCTGTCCGTCGGCACAGATACGCAGTATTTT. This encodes CASSLSVGTDTQYF.

V is TRBV5-1 and J is TRBJ1-3; D may be TRBD1 (6 bases). The CDR3 is 16 residues long. Germline CDR1 and CDR2: SGHRS and YFSETQ. Trimming took off 3 bases at V and 3 bases at J, with 16 bases between the two ends. The DNA of the CDR3 is TGCGCCAGCAGCTACGAAGGGGGATCTGGTGGAAACACCATATATTTT. It specifies CASSYEGGSGGNTIYF.

The chain links TRBV14 to TRBJ1-4, with D possibly TRBD1 on 5 matching bases. Germline V gene data show CDR1 as SGHDN and CDR2 as FVKESK. The V gene lost 4 bases and the J gene lost 0 bases, with 9 bases spanning the gap. The CDR3 is made up of 15 amino acids. The CDR3 DNA reads as TGTGCCAGCAGCCCTCGACAGTCAACTAATGAAAAACTGTTTTTT. Translating gives CASSPRQSTNEKLFF.

V gene TRBV7-2 combines with J gene TRBJ1-2; possible D gene TRBD1, 5 bases. This CDR3 has 14 residues. Germline CDR1 is SGHTA and CDR2 is FQGNSA. V was cut by 5 bases and J by 5 bases, with 15 bases left in between. The CDR3 is CASSPGLDPYGYTF. Written as DNA, the CDR3 is TGTGCCAGCAGCCCGGGACTCGACCCTTATGGCTACACCTTC.

This rearrangement joins TRBV5-1 to TRBJ1-1; D ambiguous. V was pared by 1 base and J by 1 base, with 11 bases between. The CDR3 has 15 residues. Germline loops: CDR1 SGHRS, CDR2 YFSETQ. The CDR3 sequence is CASSLIARRNTEAFF. CDR3 bases: TGCGCCAGCAGCTTGATTGCGCGGCGGAACACTGAAGCTTTCTTT. Combining the CDR3 with reference TRBV5-1 and TRBJ1-1 gives the whole variable domain KAGVTQTPRYLIKTRGQQVTLSCSPISGHRSVSWYQQTPGQGLQFLFEYFSETQRNKGNFPGRFSGRQFSNSRSEMNVSTLELGDSALYLCASSLIARRNTEAFFGQGTRLTVV.

The rearrangement uses TRBV7-9 and TRBJ2-7; D perhaps matches TRBD1 (6 bases). The CDR3 spans 13 residues. From germline, CDR1 is SEHNR and CDR2 FQNEAQ (reference sequence). Trimming stripped 3 bases from V and 6 bases from J, with 12 bases between. DNA of the CDR3: TGTGCCAGCAGCTTCCTGACAGGCTCCGAGCAGTACTTC. It translates to CASSFLTGSEQYF.

This chain joins TRBV19 and TRBJ1-5; TRBD1 might be the D (6 bases). Germline lookup yields CDR1 LNHDA and CDR2 SQIVND (reference sequence). This CDR3 has 12 residues. The germline V and J ends were trimmed by 6 bases and 6 bases, with 9 bases remaining between them. The CDR3 region is CASRGARQPQHF. The DNA of the CDR3 is TGTGCCAGTAGGGGGGCACGTCAGCCCCAGCATTTT. Variable domain in full (rest from reference TRBV19 and TRBJ1-5): DGGITQSPKYLFRKEGQNVTLSCEQNLNHDAMYWYRQDPGQGLRLIYYSQIVNDFQKGDIAEGYSVSREKKESFPLTVTSAQKNPTAFYLCASRGARQPQHFGDGTRLSIL.

This sequence joins TRBV6-1 and TRBJ2-4, with D possibly being TRBD1 (5 bases). Trimming took 2 bases from V and 7 from J, leaving 15 bases between them. Germline V gene lookup returns CDR1 MNHNS and CDR2 SASEGT. The CDR3 is 15 amino acids. CDR3 sequence: CASSERGTVTNIQYF. Here the CDR3 DNA reads TGTGCCAGCAGTGAAAGGGGTACAGTGACGAACATTCAGTACTTC.